This TCR beta chain came from a study of Ad26.COV2.S vaccination and SARS-CoV-2 variants. Turning to the study itself: The study gave Ad26.COV2.S intramuscularly, once or twice 56 days apart. Study outcomes and limitations: Researchers cautioned that TCR breadth and depth analyses may have underestimated total T cell responses.

About this clone: The antigen is unknown.

Generated by immunoSEQ multiplex PCR, the TCRdb table keeps only in-frame clones and is missing some. The data contain about 410,000 clones, approximately 90% of them singletons. The sample's treatment: roughly 18 received Ad26.COV2.S at low or high dose, single or two shots; 5 received placebo; per-sample allocation not given. Sampling was performed 63 days after the first vaccine or placebo injection. CDR3 length: 14 residues. The V gene lost 4 bases and the J gene lost 0 bases, with 7 bases spanning the gap. The germline V gene encodes CDR1 MGHRA and CDR2 YSYEKL. The specimen was peripheral blood, collected in a trial of Ad26.COV2.S vaccine versus placebo. This chain connects TRBV4-1 to TRBJ2-1, with D uncertain. The clonotype was recovered from a person aged 18-60 years who received the Ad26.COV2.S COVID-19 vaccine or a placebo. This chain's CDR3 is CASSPSSSYNEQFF. DNA of the CDR3: TGCGCCAGCAGCCCGTCTAGCTCCTACAATGAGCAGTTCTTC.